These 29 T cell receptor beta chains share one sample of origin, sequenced in a study of blood T cell repertoires in COVID-19. Repertoires were generated with immunoSEQ multiplex PCR, while TCRdb's copy carries only in-frame clones and drops some. Of approximately 240,000 clones listed, roughly 80% are singletons. Sequencing was performed on peripheral blood. The receptors were sampled from a woman aged 55-70 years with acute or convalescent COVID-19.

This clone has at least ten counts. The rearrangement links TRBV29-1 to TRBJ1-2; TRBD1 is a possible D gene (6 bases). CDR3 length equals 13 residues. The V gene's germline CDR1 is SQVTM and CDR2 ANQGSEA. V lost 2 bases and J 7 bases, leaving 14 bases between the germline ends. The CDR3 DNA reads TGCAGCGTTGAATCTGGGGGCGCTAGTGGCTACACCTTC. This sequence encodes CSVESGGASGYTF.

The chain combines TRBV6-8 with TRBJ1-4; 7 bases fit TRBD1. Trimming at V came to 1 base and at J to 2 bases, leaving 7 bases not matched to a gene. The CDR3 totals 17 residues. Looked up from germline, CDR1 is MNHGY and CDR2 is SAAAGT. CDR3 loop: CASSYWDKGATNEKLFF. The CDR3 DNA reads TGTGCCAGCAGTTACTGGGATAAGGGGGCCACTAATGAAAAACTGTTTTTT.

J is TRBJ1-1 and V is TRBV11-2, with D unclear. This CDR3 has 13 residues. Germline CDR1 reads SGHAT; CDR2 reads FQNNGV. The ends were cut back, 1 base at V and 3 bases at J, with 6 bases in the middle. CDR3 in DNA: TGTGCCAGCAGCTTAGCTCAGTACACTGAAGCTTTCTTT. Protein: CASSLAQYTEAFF.

V usage is TRBV9 and J usage is TRBJ2-2; D might be TRBD1 (6 bases). V dropped 4 bases and J dropped 7 bases, with 14 bases sitting between them. CDR1 and CDR2 (germline): SGDLS, YYNGEE. This CDR3 has 14 residues. The CDR3 spells CASSSPDRGGELFF. CDR3 DNA: TGTGCCAGCAGCAGCCCGGACAGAGGCGGGGAGCTGTTTTTT.

This clone was counted only a few times. This chain connects TRBV30 to TRBJ1-5, with TRBD1 identical over 8 bases. V shed 4 bases and J 4 bases; nucleotides not matched to a gene: 9. From germline, CDR1 is GTSNPN and CDR2 SVGIG (reference sequence). The CDR3 covers 15 residues. CDR3 sequence reads: CAWMEGQGSNQPQHF. The CDR3 DNA sequence: TGTGCCTGGATGGAAGGACAGGGTAGTAATCAGCCCCAGCATTTT.

The rearrangement uses TRBV28 and TRBJ1-2, with D possibly being TRBD1 (5 bases). V lost 1 base and J 1 base, leaving 13 bases between the germline ends. Germline CDR1 MDHEN, CDR2 SYDVKM. The CDR3 loop spans 16 amino acids. CDR3 sequence: CASSLSAGGVNYGYTF. In nucleotides, the CDR3 is TGTGCCAGCAGTTTATCGGCGGGGGGGGTTAACTATGGCTACACCTTC.

The chain is built from TRBV11-3 and TRBJ2-3, with 8 bases identical to TRBD1. The germline gives CDR1 SGHNT, CDR2 YENEEA. Trimming took 3 bases from V and 2 from J; bases not matched to a gene: 19. CDR3 length: 20 amino acids. CDR3 residues: CASSFILRDRKTDPTDTQYF. CDR3 nucleotides: TGTGCCAGCAGCTTTATACTCCGGGACAGGAAAACGGACCCCACAGATACGCAGTATTTT. The entire variable domain, with the rest obtained from reference TRBV11-3 and TRBJ2-3, is as follows: EAGVVQSPRYKIIEKKQPVAFWCNPISGHNTLYWYLQNLGQGPELLIRYENEEAVDDSQLPKDRFSAERLKGVDSTLKIQPAELGDSAVYLCASSFILRDRKTDPTDTQYFGPGTRLTVL.

The genes are TRBV9 and TRBJ2-1; 10 bases agree with TRBD2. CDR3 length: 15 amino acids. The J segment lost 10 bases and the V segment lost 0 bases, leaving 7 bases of the junction unmatched. Looked up from germline, CDR1 is SGDLS and CDR2 is YYNGEE. The CDR3 protein is CASSVAGAGGQEQFF. The CDR3 nucleotides read TGTGCCAGCAGCGTAGCTGGAGCGGGGGGGCAAGAGCAGTTCTTC.

The genes are TRBV19 and TRBJ1-1; tentatively, D is TRBD1 (5 bases). Germline CDR1 reads LNHDA; CDR2 reads SQIVND (reference sequence). V lost 4 bases, J lost 1 base, and 10 bases lay in between. CDR3 length: 14 amino acids. In nucleotides, the CDR3 is TGTGCCAGTAGTACTCGACAGCAGAACACTGAAGCTTTCTTT. Translating it yields CASSTRQQNTEAFF.

The genes are TRBV2 and TRBJ2-3; TRBD1 is a possible D gene (5 bases). Germline V gene sequence: CDR1 SNHLY, CDR2 FYNNEI. The V and J ends lost 5 bases and 4 bases respectively, with 7 bases between them. This CDR3 is 12 amino acids long. CDR3 nucleotide sequence: TGTGCCAGCAGTTGGGGCCCAGATACGCAGTATTTT. Translation: CASSWGPDTQYF.

This clone was seen more than once but under ten times. The chain recombines TRBV30 with TRBJ1-1; weak D call: TRBD1 (6 bases). Germline V CDR1 and CDR2: GTSNPN, SVGIG (reference sequence). CDR3 size: 12 residues. V shed 1 base and J shed 6 bases, with 9 bases lying between them. The CDR3 reads CAWSGGGPEAFF. The CDR3 coding sequence is TGTGCCTGGAGTGGAGGGGGACCTGAAGCTTTCTTT.

Notes on this clone: Other nucleotide sequences in the sample specify the same CDR3. The genes are TRBV20-1 and TRBJ1-5; D gene uncertain. V lost 3 bases and J lost 4, with 10 bases in between. The CDR3 consists of 13 residues. CDR1 and CDR2 from the germline V gene are DFQATT and SNEGSKA (reference sequence). The CDR3 loop is CSASSGVNQPQHF. In DNA form, the CDR3 reads TGCAGTGCTAGTTCCGGGGTAAATCAGCCCCAGCATTTT.

CDR3 nucleotides: TGTGCCGCAAGAAACGGGATTTTCGGCAATGAGCAGTTCTTC. Its translation is CAARNGIFGNEQFF. The gene calls are TRBV6-5 and TRBJ2-1; TRBD2 might be the D (5 bases). V was trimmed by 11 bases and J by 6 bases, leaving 20 bases between them. Germline CDR1 and CDR2: MNHEY and SVGAGI. The CDR3 contains 14 residues.

The chain recombines TRBV6-5 with TRBJ1-1; no reliable D call. Trimming cost V 4 bases and J 1 base, with 10 bases left between them. From germline, CDR1 is MNHEY and CDR2 SVGAGI. This CDR3 is built from 14 residues. CDR3 sequence: CASSSYDTNTEAFF. The CDR3 region has the DNA TGTGCCAGCAGTTCCTACGACACGAACACTGAAGCTTTCTTT.

J is TRBJ2-1 and V is TRBV11-2, with 8 bases identical to TRBD2. V lost 3 bases to trimming and J lost 7 bases; unmatched junction nucleotides: 11. Germline assignment: CDR1 SGHAT and CDR2 FQNNGV. The CDR3 runs to 16 residues. DNA of the CDR3: TGTGCCAGCAGCTTTACCGGGACTAGGAGATATAATGAGCAGTTCTTC. It yields the protein CASSFTGTRRYNEQFF.

This sequence joins TRBV5-8 and TRBJ2-5; TRBD2 matches 16 bases. There are 17 residues in the CDR3. The V gene end was trimmed by 3 bases and the J gene end by 5 bases; junction bases not matched to a gene: 7. Germline V CDR1 and CDR2: SGHTS, YDEGEE. CDR3 nucleotides: TGTGCCAGCAGCTCGGGACTAGCGGGGGGGCTACAGGAGACCCAGTACTTC. It translates to CASSSGLAGGLQETQYF.

The chain is built from TRBV6-5 and TRBJ1-2; 7 positions match TRBD1. The germline CDR1 and CDR2 sequences are MNHEY and SVGAGI. The CDR3 runs 14 residues. Trimming at V came to 4 bases and at J to 4 bases, leaving 6 bases not matched to a gene. CDR3 sequence reads: CASSWGTDTYGYTF. The CDR3 bases are TGTGCCAGCAGTTGGGGGACAGATACCTATGGCTACACCTTC.

The chain recombines TRBV18 with TRBJ2-7; D gene ambiguous. Germline CDR1 KGHSH, CDR2 LQKENI. The CDR3 totals 16 residues. Trimming removed 0 bases from V and 2 bases from J, with 14 bases in between. DNA of the CDR3: TGTGCCAGCTCACCACCGAACACACCAAATCCCTACGAGCAGTACTTC. As protein: CASSPPNTPNPYEQYF. Full variable domain (remainder filled in from reference TRBV18 and TRBJ2-7): NAGVMQNPRHLVRRRGQEARLRCSPMKGHSHVYWYRQLPEEGLKFMVYLQKENIIDESGMPKERFSAEFPKEGPSILRIQQVVRGDSAAYFCASSPPNTPNPYEQYFGPGTRLTVT.

CDR3 amino acids: CATQDRGTEAFF. CDR3 DNA sequence: TGTGCCACCCAGGACAGGGGGACTGAAGCTTTCTTT. V is TRBV19 and J is TRBJ1-1; 10 bases are shared with TRBD1. With V trimmed by 10 bases and J by 5 bases, 4 bases remained unmatched. This CDR3 is built from 12 residues. The germline V gene has CDR1 LNHDA and CDR2 SQIVND (reference sequence). Looking up the rest from reference TRBV19 and TRBJ1-1 gives the full variable domain: DGGITQSPKYLFRKEGQNVTLSCEQNLNHDAMYWYRQDPGQGLRLIYYSQIVNDFQKGDIAEGYSVSREKKESFPLTVTSAQKNPTAFYLCATQDRGTEAFFGQGTRLTVV.

V gene TRBV15 combines with J gene TRBJ2-1; D gene uncertain. Trimming stripped 0 bases from V and 6 bases from J, with 9 bases between. This CDR3 contains 14 residues. Germline V lookup: CDR1 LNHNV, CDR2 YYDKDF (reference sequence). The CDR3, as DNA: TGTGCCACCAGCAGAGATCCCCTCTCCAATGAGCAGTTCTTC. As protein: CATSRDPLSNEQFF.

The chain uses TRBV29-1 and TRBJ2-5; 13 bases are shared with TRBD2. The CDR3 spans 15 residues. The germline gives CDR1 SQVTM, CDR2 ANQGSEA. J was trimmed by 3 bases and V by 5 bases; bases with no gene match: 6. CDR3 protein: CSVLRLAGGKETQYF. CDR3 in DNA: TGCAGCGTTCTCCGACTAGCGGGGGGTAAAGAGACCCAGTACTTC. Variable domain in full (rest from reference TRBV29-1 and TRBJ2-5): SAVISQKPSRDICQRGTSLTIQCQVDSQVTMMFWYRQQPGQSLTLIATANQGSEATYESGFVIDKFPISRPNLTFSTLTVSNMSPEDSSIYLCSVLRLAGGKETQYFGPGTRLLVL.

The chain combines TRBV28 with TRBJ1-4; 10 bases are a match to TRBD1. The CDR3 sequence is 12 residues long. Trimming at V came to 8 bases and at J to 8 bases, leaving 2 bases not matched to a gene. Germline CDR1 MDHEN, CDR2 SYDVKM. CDR3 nucleotide sequence: TGTGCCAGCGGACAGGGGGACGAAAAACTGTTTTTT. Translated: CASGQGDEKLFF.

This chain connects TRBV5-6 to TRBJ2-1; D gene uncertain. The CDR3 sequence is 12 residues long. Germline V lookup: CDR1 SGHDT, CDR2 YYEEEE. V dropped 4 bases and J dropped 9 bases, with 11 bases sitting between them. The DNA for the CDR3 is TGTGCCAGCAGCCCCACTTTTGGTGAGCAGTTCTTC. It translates to CASSPTFGEQFF.

The J gene is TRBJ1-4, the V gene TRBV4-1, with TRBD1 matching 8 bases. V trimming: 4 bases; J trimming: 7 bases; junction bases outside the gene matches: 8. CDR1 is MGHRA and CDR2 is YSYEKL in the germline V gene. CDR3 length: 15 amino acids. CDR3 nucleotides: TGCGCCAGCAGCCGTACAGGGGGGTTGGGTGAAAAACTGTTTTTT. Protein: CASSRTGGLGEKLFF.

The gene calls are TRBV3-1 (or the pseudogene TRBV3-2) and TRBJ1-4; 10 bases agree with TRBD1. The CDR3 sequence is 15 residues long. Germline CDR1 reads LGHDT; CDR2 reads YNNKEL (reference sequence). With V trimmed by 2 bases and J by 8 bases, 5 bases remained unmatched. This CDR3 reads CASSQRTGGIEKLFF. The CDR3 DNA reads TGTGCCAGCAGCCAAAGGACAGGGGGGATAGAAAAACTGTTTTTT.

This clone was seen a handful of times. The V and J genes are TRBV4-3 and TRBJ1-2; 8 positions match TRBD1. Germline lookup yields CDR1 LGHNA and CDR2 YSLEER. This CDR3 has 15 amino acids. Trimming took 0 bases from V and 6 from J; bases not matched to a gene: 6. The CDR3 DNA sequence: TGCGCCAGCAGCCAAGATTTGGGGGACAGGCATGGCTACACCTTC. It translates to CASSQDLGDRHGYTF.

This chain connects TRBV27 to TRBJ1-6; D not certain. V lost 3 bases to trimming and J lost 9 bases, with 12 bases between them. CDR3 size: 14 residues. Germline V CDR1 and CDR2: MNHEY, SMNVEV (reference sequence). Here the CDR3 reads CASSFRQSLSPLHF. CDR3 in DNA: TGTGCCAGCAGTTTCAGGCAGTCTCTTTCACCCCTCCACTTT.

CDR3 loop: CASSPFRAGGRGYTF. CDR3 nucleotides: TGCGCCAGCAGCCCATTCAGGGCAGGGGGCCGAGGCTACACCTTC. The chain recombines TRBV4-1 with TRBJ1-2, with 8 nucleotides matching TRBD1. Unmatched junction bases numbered 12, after V lost 4 bases and J lost 8 bases. Germline V gene data show CDR1 as MGHRA and CDR2 as YSYEKL. This CDR3 contains 15 residues.

This chain links TRBV6-5 with TRBJ1-2; D gene uncertain. The V and J ends lost 7 bases and 5 bases respectively, with 8 bases between them. Germline CDR1 MNHEY, CDR2 SVGAGI. The CDR3 is 11 residues long. This CDR3 is CASTIEYGYTF. In DNA, the CDR3 is TGTGCCAGCACTATCGAGTATGGCTACACCTTC.